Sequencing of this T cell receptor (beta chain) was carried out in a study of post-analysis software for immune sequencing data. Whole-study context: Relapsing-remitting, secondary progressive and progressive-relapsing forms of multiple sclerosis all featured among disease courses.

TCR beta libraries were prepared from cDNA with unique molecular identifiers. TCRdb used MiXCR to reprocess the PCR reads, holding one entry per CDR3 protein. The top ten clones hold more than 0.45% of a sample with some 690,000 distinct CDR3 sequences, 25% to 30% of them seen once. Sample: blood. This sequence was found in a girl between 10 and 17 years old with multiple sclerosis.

Written as DNA, the CDR3 is TGCGCCAGCAGCCTCGGGACTAGTGACGCGACCCAGTACTTC. Protein sequence: CASSLGTSDATQYF. The rearrangement links TRBV5-1 to TRBJ2-5; 8 nucleotides align to TRBD2. The CDR3 is 14 amino acids. The V gene end was trimmed by 4 bases and the J gene end by 7 bases; junction bases not matched to a gene: 9. Germline-derived CDR1 and CDR2 are SGHRS and YFSETQ.